This TCR beta chain was captured in a study of tumor-infiltrating lymphocytes in primary liver carcinoma. General study results and limits: Without sorting, CD4+ versus CD8+ T cell repertoires were not compared. Pairs of tumor regions overlapped more than tumor-adjacent and tumor-blood pairs did.

Blood RNA originated from unsorted whole blood, with germline DNA additionally extracted. The study enrolled treatment-naive patients with chronic HBV infection. Germline-derived CDR1 and CDR2 are SGHRS and YFSETQ. V shed 4 bases and J shed 3 bases, with 7 bases lying between them. The CDR3 is 12 amino acids. Production of TCR beta cDNA used about 500 ng total RNA together with a constant-region primer. Three nested multiplex PCR rounds, a slightly modified ARM-PCR, produced the libraries for TCR beta. Running 10 cycles apiece, the first two PCR rounds relied on TRBV1-TRBV30 forward primers together with a C-beta reverse primer. TCRdb re-derived calls from the multiplex PCR reads in MiXCR, one entry per CDR3 protein. Of about 180,000 distinct CDR3 sequences in the sample, 50% to 75% were seen once. Points on this clonotype: No antigen is known for it.

J is TRBJ1-1 and V is TRBV5-1, with D perhaps TRBD1 (5 bases). The sample comprised peripheral blood. The receptor was derived from a man in his forties or fifties with primary liver carcinoma and hepatitis B virus infection. The CDR3: CASSGGDTEAFF. CDR3 in DNA: TGCGCCAGCAGCGGGGGGGACACTGAAGCTTTCTTT.